The 10 T cell receptor beta chains in this list originate from one sample, sequenced in a study of T cell responses to AZD1222 COVID-19 vaccine. Some clones are missing from TCRdb's copy, which holds only in-frame ones; the method was immunoSEQ multiplex PCR. The repertoire holds about 260,000 clones, with over 90% as singletons. Sequenced material: peripheral blood, taken on day 0 of AZD1222 vaccination. The source of these receptors is an adult in good health.

The chain carries TRBV5-5 and TRBJ1-6; D is undetermined. Trimming shortened V by 4 bases and J by 6 bases, and 8 bases separated the two germline ends. The CDR3 runs to 13 residues. CDR1 is SGHKS, CDR2 YYEKEE, per germline (reference sequence). CDR3 in amino acids: CASSLALNSPLHF. The CDR3 DNA is TGTGCCAGCAGCCTTGCTCTTAATTCACCCCTCCACTTT.

The chain links TRBV6-5 to TRBJ1-6; 7 bases match TRBD1. This CDR3 spans 15 amino acids. The V segment lost 4 bases and the J segment 5 bases; nucleotides outside the gene matches: 5. The germline CDR1 and CDR2 sequences are MNHEY and SVGAGI. As DNA, the CDR3 is TGTGCCAGCAGTTCACCGGGACAGCATAATTCACCCCTCCACTTT. This translates into CASSSPGQHNSPLHF.

CDR3 residues: CASRKISEKLFF. The CDR3 DNA reads TGTGCCAGTAGGAAGATAAGTGAAAAACTGTTTTTT. The chain employs TRBV13 and TRBJ1-4, with D hard to call. Germline V CDR1 and CDR2: PRHDT, FYEKMQ (reference sequence). V lost 9 bases and J lost 7, with 12 bases in between. This CDR3 contains 12 residues.

The CDR3, as DNA: TGTGCCAGCAAGGCAGCTTACGAGCAGTACTTC. Its protein product is CASKAAYEQYF. The V and J genes are TRBV2 and TRBJ2-7; D is unresolved. Germline V CDR1 and CDR2: SNHLY, FYNNEI. Deletions cut 7 bases from V and 4 bases from J, with 8 bases between. There are 11 residues in the CDR3.

V is TRBV2 and J is TRBJ1-2; weak D call: TRBD1 (6 bases). The V end was cut by 3 bases, the J end by 6 bases, with 14 bases between. The CDR3 consists of 14 residues. Germline CDR1 SNHLY, CDR2 FYNNEI. CDR3 amino acids: CASSDNRGANGYTF. CDR3 DNA: TGTGCCAGCAGTGACAACCGGGGGGCAAATGGCTACACCTTC.

This sequence joins TRBV9 and TRBJ2-7, with a possible D match to TRBD1 (5 bases). The CDR3 sequence is 15 residues long. Trimming took 0 bases from V and 5 from J, leaving 15 bases between them. In germline, CDR1 is SGDLS, CDR2 YYNGEE. CDR3 in DNA: TGTGCCAGCAGCGTAGAGGGGCACAGTAAAGACGAGCAGTACTTC. Residues: CASSVEGHSKDEQYF.

The CDR3 coding sequence is TGTGCCAGCAGCAAAGGCCCCAGGGGGCAGGCTGGCTACACCTTC. Its translation: CASSKGPRGQAGYTF. V and J are TRBV21-1 and TRBJ1-2; whether TRBD1, the table's D call, matches the DNA was not checked. TRBV21-1 is described as a pseudogene. This CDR3 comprises 15 residues.

J is TRBJ1-6 and V is TRBV6-5, with 7 bases matching TRBD1. This CDR3 region has 14 residues. The V gene end was trimmed by 8 bases and the J gene end by 7 bases; junction bases not matched to a gene: 8. Germline CDR1 is MNHEY and CDR2 is SVGAGI. CDR3 in DNA: TGTGCCAGCGCTATGGGACAGACGAATTCACCCCTCCACTTT. Translating it yields CASAMGQTNSPLHF.

V gene TRBV2 combines with J gene TRBJ2-7; 9 nucleotides line up with TRBD2. Germline V gene data show CDR1 as SNHLY and CDR2 as FYNNEI. V was pared by 8 bases and J by 5 bases, with 13 bases of the junction left unmatched. CDR3 length: 15 amino acids. Here the CDR3 reads CASVEGGRASNEQYF. Written as DNA, the CDR3 is TGTGCCAGCGTAGAGGGCGGGAGGGCCAGCAACGAGCAGTACTTC.

The rearrangement links TRBV21-1 to TRBJ2-2; TRBD2, the table's D call, was not compared with the DNA. TRBV21-1 is reported as a pseudogene. The CDR3 runs to 17 residues. The CDR3 region has the DNA TGTGCCAGCAGCAAAGGGGCTAGCGGGGGGGCCGTCGGGGAGCTGTTTTTT. It specifies CASSKGASGGAVGELFF.